This T cell receptor (beta chain) was sequenced during a study of regulatory T cells in long-lasting Graves disease. Findings and limits, study-wide: Public clonotype sharing was higher in persistent than newly diagnosed patients.

Time point reported: newly diagnosed GD, antithyroid drugs for less than 3 months. After RNA was extracted from PBMCs, the TCR library was made from it. As regards this clonotype: Antigen specificity is unknown.

Researchers made TCR beta libraries by using iRepertoire HTBI primers and running Arm-PCR on CDR3 regions. TCRdb fed the multiplex PCR reads into MiXCR, producing one record per CDR3 protein. The sample comprises 530,000 or so distinct CDR3 sequences, roughly 15% of which are singletons, and around 12% rests with the top ten. The sample also formed part of further work on T cells in Graves' hyperthyroidism and ophthalmopathy. That study reports: HTBI primers were used for first-round RT-PCR of the TCR CDR3. Researchers found most expanded thyroid clonotypes above 0.001 in blood as well.

This TCR came from a man aged 18 to 30 with Graves disease. The sample consisted of peripheral blood mononuclear cells (PBMCs), taken at new diagnosis, from a patient treated with antithyroid drugs.

This chain's CDR3 is CASSYSGTPETQYF. The CDR3 DNA reads TGTGCCAGCAGCTACTCCGGGACACCTGAGACCCAGTACTTC. The chain has TRBV6-1 and TRBJ2-5, with D tentatively TRBD1 (6 bases). The V gene lost 6 bases and the J gene lost 5 bases, with 16 bases spanning the gap. CDR3 length: 14 amino acids. Germline CDR1 and CDR2: MNHNS and SASEGT.